This TCR beta chain was sequenced for a study of shared clonotypes between healthy human individuals. Study-level results: Compared with memory subsets, naive subsets generally had larger estimated richness.

The authors loaded roughly 200 ng DNA, tens of thousands of T cell genomes, into sorted-subset replicate PCRs. Profiled with immunoSEQ multiplex PCR; TCRdb holds only in-frame clones, not every one. The top ten clones hold roughly 0.61% of a sample with 950,000 to 1,100,000 clones, 78% of them seen once. Healthy HIV-negative adults with no recent acute infections or vaccinations were recruited as donors. Partitioning of CD4+ cells yielded a CD45RA+ naive subset and a CD45RA-negative memory subset. Ten or more counts support this clone. The antigen is not known. Trimming took off 0 bases at V and 1 base at J, with 14 bases between the two ends. Germline lookup yields CDR1 SGHRS and CDR2 YFSETQ. The CDR3 has 16 amino acids.

Sequenced input: memory CD4+ T cells from PBMCs. Described subset: CD45RA-negative fraction. This receptor was taken from a man between 18 and 35 years old in good health. Some clones in this sample may be carry-over from other donors' samples. The V gene is TRBV5-1, the J gene TRBJ2-7; D perhaps matches TRBD2 (6 bases). CDR3 DNA: TGCGCCAGCAGCTTGGGCTCGGCGGGAAGATCCTACGAGCAGTACTTC. Amino acids: CASSLGSAGRSYEQYF.